The present TCR beta chain was sequenced within a study of T cells in Graves' hyperthyroidism and ophthalmopathy. Study-wide results and caveats: From stable hyperthyroidism, ophthalmopathy was separated by a 13 V-J model. Ophthalmopathy was predicted by the model a median of roughly 6.7 months ahead of onset.

This clonotype was seen ten or more times. The antigen remains undetermined. Uncontrolled infection, other autoimmune disease, pregnancy and lactation each barred patients from inclusion. Amplification of TCR beta CDR3 regions used RNA as the template. HTBI primers drove first-round RT-PCR of the TCR CDR3. TCRdb itself ran the multiplex PCR reads through MiXCR, one entry per CDR3 protein. The sample holds hundreds of thousands of distinct CDR3 sequences, more than 15% seen once. The CDR3 is 12 residues long. Germline CDR1 and CDR2: ENHRY and SYGVKD. Trimming removed 10 bases from V and 8 bases from J, with 14 bases in between.

What was sequenced was blood. The source of this sequence is a woman aged 18-29 years with Graves' hyperthyroidism that later progressed to Graves' ophthalmopathy. The chain combines TRBV10-3 with TRBJ1-4; perhaps TRBD1 as D (5 bases). The CDR3 is CATGEETEKLFF. The CDR3 region has the DNA TGTGCCACGGGGGAGGAGACGGAAAAACTGTTTTTT.